The entry that follows covers one T cell receptor (beta chain) sequence. The CDR3 extends over 18 amino acids. Germline values: CDR1 SGHRS, CDR2 YFSETQ. Trimming cost V 1 base and J 5 bases; bases outside gene matches: 10. This sample is part of a study of blood T cell repertoires in COVID-19. Overall study: Samples taken during acute and convalescent COVID-19 were collected in the United States, Italy and Spain. T cells, B-cell-depleted T cells, or PBMCs provided the cDNA or gDNA that served as material.

Under the authors' procedure: Amplified reference gene primers provided the basis for estimating nucleated cell counts. Clones were sequenced by immunoSEQ multiplex PCR, and TCRdb holds only the in-frame ones, with some missing. V and J calls and clone size come straight from that table; D and trimming were deduced from the DNA. Among around 130,000 clones, roughly 83% were seen once, and the ten largest hold 17%. The chain has TRBV5-1 and TRBJ2-1; 12 bases are shared with TRBD2. This TCR came from a woman aged 80 or over with acute or convalescent COVID-19. The material sequenced was peripheral blood. The CDR3 DNA is TGCGCCAGCAGCTTGAGTCTGACTAGCGGGAGACGCCACAATGAGCAGTTCTTC. Translating gives CASSLSLTSGRRHNEQFF.